In this sample, the clone carrying this T cell receptor (beta chain) turned up a few times. The junction and the germline gene differ at one end; a read error may be behind it. Individual cDNA molecules were tagged with unique molecular identifiers, the study reported. TCRdb reprocessed the 5' RACE reads via MiXCR and lists one record per CDR3 protein. The sample carries 43,000 or so distinct CDR3 sequences, 4% to 4.5% recorded once. The data stem from a study of early T cells in non-severe SARS-CoV-2 infection. The CDR3 has 15 residues. The germline V gene has CDR1 SEHNR and CDR2 FQNEAQ (reference sequence).

Sequenced input: whole blood. This chain links TRBV7-9 with TRBJ2-3; no reliable D call. The clonotype comes from an adult who was a healthcare worker with PCR-confirmed SARS-CoV-2 infection or an uninfected control (not recorded which). This CDR3 reads CVSRESLDAADTQYF. DNA for the CDR3: TGTGTCAGCAGAGAGTCCCTCGACGCCGCAGATACGCAGTATTTT.